What follows describes a single T cell receptor (beta chain). The sample is drawn from a study of cytomegalovirus exposure and HLA in healthy donors. Looked up from germline, CDR1 is SGHRS and CDR2 is YFSETQ. The CDR3 length is 21 residues. The V and J ends lost 3 bases and 0 bases respectively, with 29 bases between them. Generated by immunoSEQ multiplex PCR, the TCRdb table keeps only in-frame clones and is missing some. In the table there are about 97,000 clones, roughly 94% of which are singletons. The V gene is TRBV5-1, the J gene TRBJ2-3, with D maybe TRBD1 (5 bases). This receptor was identified in a woman aged 18 to 35 in good health and CMV-seronegative. Sequencing was done on a sample of PBMCs. CDR3 in amino acids: CASSSGLAGQKPGSSTDTQYF. CDR3 DNA: TGCGCCAGCAGCTCAGGGCTGGCAGGCCAAAAACCCGGATCTAGCACAGATACGCAGTATTTT. Supplemented by reference TRBV5-1 and TRBJ2-3, the full variable domain reads KAGVTQTPRYLIKTRGQQVTLSCSPISGHRSVSWYQQTPGQGLQFLFEYFSETQRNKGNFPGRFSGRQFSNSRSEMNVSTLELGDSALYLCASSSGLAGQKPGSSTDTQYFGPGTRLTVL.